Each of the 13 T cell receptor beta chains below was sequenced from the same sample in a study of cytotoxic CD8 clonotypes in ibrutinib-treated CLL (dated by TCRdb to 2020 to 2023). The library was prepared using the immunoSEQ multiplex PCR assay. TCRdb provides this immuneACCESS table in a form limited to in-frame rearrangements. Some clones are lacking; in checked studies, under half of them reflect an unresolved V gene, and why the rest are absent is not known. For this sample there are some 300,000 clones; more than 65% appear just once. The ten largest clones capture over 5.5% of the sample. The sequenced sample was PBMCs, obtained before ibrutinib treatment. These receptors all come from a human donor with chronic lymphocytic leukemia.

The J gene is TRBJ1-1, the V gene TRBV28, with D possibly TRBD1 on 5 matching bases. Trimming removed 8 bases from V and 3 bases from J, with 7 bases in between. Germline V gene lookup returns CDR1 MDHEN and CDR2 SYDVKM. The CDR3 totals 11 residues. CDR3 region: CASGQDTEAFF. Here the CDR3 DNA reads TGTGCCAGCGGACAAGACACTGAAGCTTTCTTT.

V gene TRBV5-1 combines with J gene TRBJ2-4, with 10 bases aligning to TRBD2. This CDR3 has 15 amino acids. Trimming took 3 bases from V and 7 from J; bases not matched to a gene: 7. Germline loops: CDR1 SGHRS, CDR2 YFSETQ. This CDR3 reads CASSWLAGELNIQYF. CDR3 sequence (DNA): TGCGCCAGCAGCTGGCTAGCGGGAGAACTGAACATTCAGTACTTC.

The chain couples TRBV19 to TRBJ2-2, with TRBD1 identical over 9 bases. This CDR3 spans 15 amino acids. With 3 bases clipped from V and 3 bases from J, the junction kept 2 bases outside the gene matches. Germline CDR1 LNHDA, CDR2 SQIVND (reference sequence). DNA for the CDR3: TGTGCCAGTAGTATCCGGACAGGGGACACCGGGGAGCTGTTTTTT. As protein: CASSIRTGDTGELFF.

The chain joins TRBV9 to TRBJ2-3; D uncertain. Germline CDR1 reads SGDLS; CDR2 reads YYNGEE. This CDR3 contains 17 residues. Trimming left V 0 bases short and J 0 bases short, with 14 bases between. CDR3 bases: TGTGCCAGCAGCGTAGGCTACGCTACCACTAGCACAGATACGCAGTATTTT. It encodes CASSVGYATTSTDTQYF.

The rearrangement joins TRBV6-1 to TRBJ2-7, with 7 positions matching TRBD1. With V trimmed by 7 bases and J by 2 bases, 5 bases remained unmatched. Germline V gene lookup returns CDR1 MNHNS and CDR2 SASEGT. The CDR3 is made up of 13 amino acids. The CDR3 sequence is CASNLGTAYEQYF. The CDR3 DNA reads TGTGCCAGCAACCTAGGGACAGCCTACGAGCAGTACTTC.

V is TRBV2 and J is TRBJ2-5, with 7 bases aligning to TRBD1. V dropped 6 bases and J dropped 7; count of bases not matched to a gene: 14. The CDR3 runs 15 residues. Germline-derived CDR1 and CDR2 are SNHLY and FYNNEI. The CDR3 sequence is CASSTRDSWVGTQYF. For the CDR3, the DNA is TGTGCCAGCAGCACCCGGGACAGCTGGGTCGGGACCCAGTACTTC.

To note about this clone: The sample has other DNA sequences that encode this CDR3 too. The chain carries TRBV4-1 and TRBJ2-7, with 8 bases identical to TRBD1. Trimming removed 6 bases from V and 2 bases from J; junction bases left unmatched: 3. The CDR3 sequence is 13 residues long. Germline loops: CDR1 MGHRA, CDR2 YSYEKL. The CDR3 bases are TGCGCCAGCAGTCAGGGGGCAACCTACGAGCAGTACTTC. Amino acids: CASSQGATYEQYF.

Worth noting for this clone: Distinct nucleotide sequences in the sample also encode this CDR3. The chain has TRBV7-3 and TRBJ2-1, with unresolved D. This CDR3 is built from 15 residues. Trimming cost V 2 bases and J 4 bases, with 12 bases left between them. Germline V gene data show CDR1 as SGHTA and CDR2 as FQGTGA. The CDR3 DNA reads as TGTGCCAGCAGCTTAGTCTCTGGTTCGTACAATGAGCAGTTCTTC. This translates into CASSLVSGSYNEQFF.

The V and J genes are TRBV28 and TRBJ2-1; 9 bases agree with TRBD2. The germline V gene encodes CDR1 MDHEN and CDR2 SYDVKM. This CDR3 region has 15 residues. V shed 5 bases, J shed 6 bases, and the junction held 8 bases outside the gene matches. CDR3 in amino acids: CASSPPASGTNEQFF. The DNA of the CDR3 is TGTGCCAGCAGTCCCCCGGCTAGCGGGACCAATGAGCAGTTCTTC. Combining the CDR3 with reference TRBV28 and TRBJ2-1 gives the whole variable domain DVKVTQSSRYLVKRTGEKVFLECVQDMDHENMFWYRQDPGLGLRLIYFSYDVKMKEKGDIPEGYSVSREKKERFSLILESASTNQTSMYLCASSPPASGTNEQFFGPGTRLTVL.

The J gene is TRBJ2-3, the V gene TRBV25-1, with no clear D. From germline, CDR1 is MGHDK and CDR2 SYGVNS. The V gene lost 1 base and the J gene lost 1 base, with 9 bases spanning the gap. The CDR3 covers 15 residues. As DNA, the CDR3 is TGTGCCAGCAGTGAATTCTTCCTTGGCACAGATACGCAGTATTTT. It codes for CASSEFFLGTDTQYF.

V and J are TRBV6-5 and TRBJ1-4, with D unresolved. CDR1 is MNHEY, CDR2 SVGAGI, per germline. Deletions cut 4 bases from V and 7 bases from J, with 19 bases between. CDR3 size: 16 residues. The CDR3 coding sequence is TGTGCCAGCAGTTCTCTTCGGAGCCCCAGCGGTGAAAAACTGTTTTTT. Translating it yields CASSSLRSPSGEKLFF.

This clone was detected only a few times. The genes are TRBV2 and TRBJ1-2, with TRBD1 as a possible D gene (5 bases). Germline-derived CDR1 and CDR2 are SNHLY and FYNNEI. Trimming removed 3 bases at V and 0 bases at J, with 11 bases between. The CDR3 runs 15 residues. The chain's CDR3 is CASSEEGKSNYGYTF. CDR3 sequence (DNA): TGTGCCAGCAGTGAGGAGGGGAAATCTAACTATGGCTACACCTTC.

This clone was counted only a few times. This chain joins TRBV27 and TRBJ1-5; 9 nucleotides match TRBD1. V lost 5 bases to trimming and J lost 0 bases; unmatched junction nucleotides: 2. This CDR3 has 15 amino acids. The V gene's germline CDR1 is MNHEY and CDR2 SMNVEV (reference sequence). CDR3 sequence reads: CASSTGGYSNQPQHF. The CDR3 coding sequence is TGTGCCAGCAGTACAGGGGGCTATAGCAATCAGCCCCAGCATTTT.